These T cell receptor beta chains were read from a single sample in a study of beta chain features in type 1 diabetes. Sequenced by immunoSEQ multiplex PCR; TCRdb stores in-frame clones only, minus some. The sample holds about 660,000 clones, about an eighth seen once. What was sequenced was naive CD4+ T cells from blood. These receptors all come from a man aged 18 to 35 with type 1 diabetes. The CDR3 runs from the conserved cysteine through the conserved F or W. A D gene is named only where the DNA matches it firmly. The listing skips clone size in some rows; elsewhere it reads once, few, many or a size class.

j_call: TRBJ1-2; v_call: TRBV30; d_call: TRBD1; clone_size: -; cdr3_nt: TGTGCCTGGACCAGACAGGGGGCGCGGAATGGCTACACCTTC; cdr3_aa: CAWTRQGARNGYTF
j_call: TRBJ2-7; v_call: TRBV6-6; d_call: -; clone_size: few; cdr3_nt: TGTGCCAGCAGTTCCCCGGACGAGCAGTACTTC; cdr3_aa: CASSSPDEQYF
j_call: TRBJ1-1; v_call: TRBV15; d_call: -; clone_size: -; cdr3_nt: TGTGCCACCAGCAGAGTGGGGTTAGGCACTGAAGCTTTCTTT; cdr3_aa: CATSRVGLGTEAFF
j_call: TRBJ2-1; v_call: TRBV19; d_call: -; clone_size: few; cdr3_nt: TGTGCCAGTAGTTCGAGCAGCTCCTACAATGAGCAGTTCTTC; cdr3_aa: CASSSSSSYNEQFF
j_call: TRBJ1-2; v_call: TRBV28; d_call: -; clone_size: -; cdr3_nt: TGTGCCAGCAGTGTCGGGGTCTATGGCTACACCTTC; cdr3_aa: CASSVGVYGYTF
j_call: TRBJ2-6; v_call: TRBV6-6; d_call: -; clone_size: few; cdr3_nt: TGTGCCAGCAGTAGGGCCCGCTCTGGGGCCAACGTCCTGACTTTC; cdr3_aa: CASSRARSGANVLTF
j_call: TRBJ2-3; v_call: TRBV13; d_call: -; clone_size: -; cdr3_nt: TGTGCCAGCAGCCGCACTACACCTAGCGATACGCAGTATTTT; cdr3_aa: CASSRTTPSDTQYF
j_call: TRBJ1-2; v_call: TRBV7-9; d_call: -; clone_size: few; cdr3_nt: TGTGCCAGCAGCAATCAAGTGTCGGACTACACCTTC; cdr3_aa: CASSNQVSDYTF
j_call: TRBJ1-2; v_call: TRBV2; d_call: TRBD1; clone_size: -; cdr3_nt: TGTGCCAGCAAAGTCGCAGGGGGTTATGGCTACACCTTC; cdr3_aa: CASKVAGGYGYTF
j_call: TRBJ1-5; v_call: TRBV7-9; d_call: TRBD1; clone_size: -; cdr3_nt: TGTGCCAGCAGCTTTACCTCCGGGACAGGGGACCAGCCCCAGCATTTT; cdr3_aa: CASSFTSGTGDQPQHF
j_call: TRBJ2-7; v_call: TRBV7-9; d_call: TRBD2; clone_size: -; cdr3_nt: TGTGCCAGCAGCCAACCGGGACTAGCGGGAGTCTTTTCCTACGAGCAGTACTTC; cdr3_aa: CASSQPGLAGVFSYEQYF
j_call: TRBJ2-5; v_call: TRBV7-3; d_call: TRBD1; clone_size: -; cdr3_nt: TGTGCCAGCAGCCAGGGACAGGGACAGGGGATAGAGACCCAGTACTTC; cdr3_aa: CASSQGQGQGIETQYF